Listed below are T cell receptor beta chains from one sample, sequenced in a study of shared clonotypes between healthy human individuals. Generated by immunoSEQ multiplex PCR, the TCRdb table keeps only in-frame clones and is missing some. The table has approximately 180,000 clones, approximately 92% seen once. What was sequenced was naive CD4+ T cells sorted from blood. The receptors originated from a woman in her thirties in good health. Each CDR3 is given with its conserved first and last residue. D genes are given only for firm matches. A row's size may be missing; if present it is once, few, many or a size class.

NA TRBJ2-2 TRBD1 TRBV18 TGTGCCAGCTCACAGACCGGGACAGGTGCCGGGGAGCTGTTTTTT CASSQTGTGAGELFF
NA TRBJ2-7 NA TRBV30 TGTGCCTGGAGTTCCTCCCAACCGGGCGAGCAGTACTTC CAWSSSQPGEQYF
NA TRBJ2-7 NA TRBV7-8 TGTGCCAGCAGCTCCCCCTACTACTACGAGCAGTACTTC CASSSPYYYEQYF
NA TRBJ2-1 NA TRBV9 TGTGCCAGCAGCGTAGCTACGGGACTTGTATTGAATGAGCAGTTCTTC CASSVATGLVLNEQFF
once TRBJ2-7 NA TRBV6-1 TGTGCCAGCAGTGCTGGGGGAATGACCTACGAGCAGTACTTC CASSAGGMTYEQYF
once TRBJ1-2 NA TRBV6-1 TGTGCCAGCAGGTCAGCCTTTCCTAACTATGGCTACACCTTC CASRSAFPNYGYTF
NA TRBJ2-7 TRBD1 TRBV27 TGTGCCAGCCGCACGAGGCCGGGACAGGGTTACGAGCAGTACTTC CASRTRPGQGYEQYF
NA TRBJ2-7 NA TRBV6-1 TGTGCCAGCAGTGAAGTATTTGTAGTGAGCTACGAGCAGTACTTC CASSEVFVVSYEQYF
NA TRBJ2-7 TRBD1 TRBV4-1 TGCGCCAGCAGCCTGGGACAGGAGGGTTCCTACGAGCAGTACTTC CASSLGQEGSYEQYF
NA TRBJ1-5 NA TRBV28 TGTGCCAGCAGTTCGGGGGCCGGGAGTCAGCCCCAGCATTTT CASSSGAGSQPQHF
NA TRBJ2-7 NA TRBV4-2 TGTGCCAGCAGCCAAGGCGTTACCTCCTACGAGCAGTACTTC CASSQGVTSYEQYF
NA TRBJ1-3 TRBD1 TRBV18 TGTGCCAGCTCACAATCGACAGGGACATCAGGAAACACCATATATTTT CASSQSTGTSGNTIYF
NA TRBJ2-7 NA TRBV2 TGTGCCAGCAGTCAAGGAACCTACGAGCAGTACTTC CASSQGTYEQYF
NA TRBJ2-7 TRBD1 TRBV28 TGTGCCAGCGCCCAGGACAGGGGGGAAGACGAGCAGTACTTC CASAQDRGEDEQYF
NA TRBJ2-5 NA TRBV25-1 TGTGCCAGCAGTGGATACCCGGGCAGAGGGCAAGAGACCCAGTACTTC CASSGYPGRGQETQYF
few TRBJ2-7 TRBD2 TRBV4-1 TGCGCCAGCAGCCAATTCCCTAGCGGGAGTAGCTACGAGCAGTACTTC CASSQFPSGSSYEQYF
NA TRBJ1-2 NA TRBV28 TGTGCCAGCAGGCCCCGGGTCCTCTATGGCTACACCTTC CASRPRVLYGYTF
NA TRBJ2-1 TRBD2 TRBV30 TGTGCCTGGAGGGAATTCGGGGGGAATGAGCAGTTCTTC CAWREFGGNEQFF
NA TRBJ1-1 NA TRBV5-5 TGTGCCAGCAGCCTGGACCCCATGAACACTGAAGCTTTCTTT CASSLDPMNTEAFF
NA TRBJ2-1 NA TRBV10-3 TGTGCCATCAGTGAGTCCGAGGGGTTCGATGAGCAGTTCTTC CAISESEGFDEQFF
NA TRBJ2-7 TRBD1 TRBV15 TGTGCCACCAGCAGCTTCGGGACAGGGCTGCGCGAGCAGTACTTC CATSSFGTGLREQYF
NA TRBJ1-5 NA TRBV7-3 TGTGCCAGCAGCTTGGGGAGGGATCAGCCCCAGCATTTT CASSLGRDQPQHF
NA TRBJ2-4 TRBD2 TRBV19 TGTGCCAGTAGTAGCACCGGACTAGCGGGGGGAAACATTCAGTACTTC CASSSTGLAGGNIQYF
few TRBJ2-7 TRBD1 TRBV6-6 TGTGCCAGCAGCCCCCGGGACAGAACCTACGAGCAGTACTTC CASSPRDRTYEQYF
NA TRBJ1-4 NA TRBV11-1 TGTGCCAGCAGCTTCTCAGGCCCAACTAATGAAAAACTGTTTTTT CASSFSGPTNEKLFF
NA TRBJ2-7 TRBD1 TRBV5-1 TGCGCCAGCAGCTTGGAGGGGACAGGGGGCTACGAGCAGTACTTC CASSLEGTGGYEQYF
NA TRBJ2-3 NA TRBV13 TGTGCCAGCAGCCCGCCTTGGGGGCCGCAGTATTTT CASSPPWGPQYF
NA TRBJ2-7 NA TRBV7-6 TGTGCCAGCAGCTTAACTGGACAAAAGTACTTC CASSLTGQKYF
NA TRBJ1-5 NA TRBV5-4 TGTGCCAGCAGCTTGGGAGGGATCAATCAGCCCCAGCATTTT CASSLGGINQPQHF
few TRBJ2-7 NA TRBV10-1 TGCGCCAGCAGTGAGTCTGGCAGGGTTGTGGGCCAGTACTTC CASSESGRVVGQYF
NA TRBJ1-1 NA TRBV5-1 TGCGCCAGCAGCCTTACAGACAGAACTGAAGCTTTCTTT CASSLTDRTEAFF
NA TRBJ1-5 NA TRBV2 TGTGCCAGCAGTGCGGAGTCGGATCAGCCCCAGCATTTT CASSAESDQPQHF
NA TRBJ1-4 TRBD1 TRBV28 TGTGCCACCAGGACAGGGCACAAAGAAAAACTGTTTTTT CATRTGHKEKLFF
NA TRBJ2-2 NA TRBV28 TGTGCCAGCAGGGTAGGCCTCACCGGGGAGCTGTTTTTT CASRVGLTGELFF
NA TRBJ1-2 NA TRBV27 TGTGCCAGCAGTTTCGTCCCCAACTATGGCTACACCTTC CASSFVPNYGYTF
NA TRBJ1-2 NA TRBV20-1 TGCAGTGTAGGCAGTAACTATGGCTACACCTTC CSVGSNYGYTF
NA TRBJ1-2 NA TRBV29-1 TGCAGCGTTTTGGAAGGGTATGGCTACACCTTC CSVLEGYGYTF
NA TRBJ2-4 TRBD1 TRBV5-1 TGCGCCAGCAGCTGGGGACAGTTAAAAAACATTCAGTACTTC CASSWGQLKNIQYF
few TRBJ2-7 TRBD1 TRBV2 TGTGCCAGCAGGGGGACAGCAACCTACGAGCAGTACTTC CASRGTATYEQYF
NA TRBJ1-3 NA TRBV18 TGTGCCAGCTCAGAATCCATCACAGCGGGTACTGGAAACACCATATATTTT CASSESITAGTGNTIYF